The source of this T cell receptor (beta chain) is a study of blood T cells in healthy people across ages. For the second PCR, which ran for 7 to 11 cycles, a sample-barcoded 5' primer and a J-beta primer mix were used. TCRdb independently ran MiXCR on the 5' RACE reads; one entry per CDR3 protein. The sample gives almost 300,000 distinct CDR3 sequences, less than 30% of which show up once; approximately 30% is in the top ten. This CDR3 has 15 residues. V lost 5 bases to trimming and J lost 0 bases; unmatched junction nucleotides: 4. Germline assignment: CDR1 SQVTM and CDR2 ANQGSEA. Sequencing was performed on blood. This chain uses TRBV29-1 with TRBJ2-3; 11 bases fit TRBD1. This receptor was obtained from a woman aged 70-85 years in good health. CDR3 nucleotide sequence: TGCAGCGTTCTGGGGACAGGGGGAAGCACAGATACGCAGTATTTT. The encoded protein is CSVLGTGGSTDTQYF.